This TCR beta chain appears in the sequencing data of a study of blood T cell repertoires in COVID-19. Looking at the study overall: There were acute and convalescent COVID-19 samples, and they came from the United States, Italy and Spain.

Source study methods: Quantification of nucleated cells was approximated via reference gene primer amplification. The data were produced by immunoSEQ multiplex PCR, yet TCRdb's version contains in-frame clones alone and is incomplete. Clone size and the V and J calls come from that table; the DNA yielded D and trimming. The sample includes over 200,000 clones, 82% seen only once; the top ten take 15%. CDR1 is MDHEN and CDR2 is SYDVKM in the germline V gene. The CDR3 sequence is 11 residues long. V was cut by 5 bases and J by 12 bases, with 13 bases left in between. Adults between roughly 18 and 89 years of age took part from approximately 24 US areas.

The sequencing input was PBMCs or T cells enriched from blood (not recorded which). This sequence originates from a man aged 40-55 years who had recovered from COVID-19. The chain uses TRBV28 and TRBJ2-5, with D maybe TRBD2 (6 bases). The CDR3 is CASSETRHKYF. The CDR3 DNA reads as TGTGCCAGCAGTGAGACTAGACACAAGTACTTC.